This T cell receptor beta chain was identified during a study of beta chain features in type 1 diabetes. The investigators reverse transcribed all of the isolated RNA, so they sequenced expressed TCRB transcripts. Method: immunoSEQ multiplex PCR; TCRdb's copy keeps in-frame clones and lacks some. The sample yields some 250,000 clones, 25% to 30% seen once. About this clone: No antigen is known for it.

The germline V gene encodes CDR1 SQVTM and CDR2 ANQGSEA. The germline V and J ends were trimmed by 2 bases and 5 bases, with 13 bases remaining between them. The CDR3 sequence is 13 residues long. Study-wide points: The naive, central memory and Treg TCRB repertoires of patients appeared to be more similar to one another than those of healthy donors.

This chain links TRBV29-1 with TRBJ2-7; tentatively, D is TRBD1 (5 bases). Sample: central memory CD4+ T cells from blood. The source of this sequence is a man aged 30-40 years in good health. CDR3 DNA sequence: TGCAGCGTTGAATCAGGGTATCTCAACGAGCAGTACTTC. It yields the protein CSVESGYLNEQYF.